This TCR beta chain stems from a study of T cells after posttransplantation cyclophosphamide. Study results and caveats: Recipient CMV seropositivity and CMV reactivation strongly tracked TRB clonality.

Using immunoSEQ multiplex PCR, the repertoire was profiled, and TCRdb retains in-frame clones only, with some absent. The sample contains several thousand clones, 79% of which appear only once. After removal of 0 bases from V and 9 bases from J, the junction contained 10 bases not matched to a gene. CDR3 length: 17 residues. The germline CDR1 and CDR2 sequences are SNHLY and FYNNEI. A marrow graft followed busulfan-fludarabine conditioning, with cyclophosphamide on days +3 and +4. On this clone: No antigen is known for it.

This receptor was taken from a male patient aged 55 to 69 who received an allogeneic stem cell transplant from a related donor and was CMV-positive. Some of the T cells may derive from the graft donor. The V call is TRBV2, the J call TRBJ2-1; TRBD2 aligns across 11 bases. Specimen: PBMCs, collected around 6 months after allogeneic stem cell transplant with posttransplant cyclophosphamide. The CDR3, as DNA: TGTGCCAGCAGTGAAGCCCTTAGCGGGAGGGCCGGAGGTGAGCAGTTCTTC. Protein product: CASSEALSGRAGGEQFF.